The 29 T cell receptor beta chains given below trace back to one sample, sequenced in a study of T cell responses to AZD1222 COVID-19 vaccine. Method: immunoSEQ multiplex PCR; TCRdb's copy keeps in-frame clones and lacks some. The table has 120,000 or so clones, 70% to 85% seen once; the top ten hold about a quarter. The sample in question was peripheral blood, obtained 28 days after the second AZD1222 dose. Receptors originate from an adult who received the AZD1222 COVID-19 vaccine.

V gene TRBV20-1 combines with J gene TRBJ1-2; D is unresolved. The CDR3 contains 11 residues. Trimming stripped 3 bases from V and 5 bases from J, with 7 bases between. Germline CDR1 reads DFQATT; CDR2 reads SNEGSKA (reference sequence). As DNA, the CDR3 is TGCAGTGCTAGTGAGGAGTATGGCTACACCTTC. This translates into CSASEEYGYTF.

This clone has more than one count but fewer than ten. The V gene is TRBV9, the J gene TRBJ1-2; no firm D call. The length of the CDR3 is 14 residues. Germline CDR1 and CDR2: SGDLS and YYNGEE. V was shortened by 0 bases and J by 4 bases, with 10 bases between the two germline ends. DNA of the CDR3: TGTGCCAGCAGCGTAGCTGGAGGGTCCTATGGCTACACCTTC. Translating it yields CASSVAGGSYGYTF.

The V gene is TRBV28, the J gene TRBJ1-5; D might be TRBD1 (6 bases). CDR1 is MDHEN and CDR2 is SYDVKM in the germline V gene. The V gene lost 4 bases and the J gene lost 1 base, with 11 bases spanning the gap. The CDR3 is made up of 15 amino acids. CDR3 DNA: TGTGCCAGCAGTTATGGGGGGGCAAGCAATCAGCCCCAGCATTTT. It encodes CASSYGGASNQPQHF.

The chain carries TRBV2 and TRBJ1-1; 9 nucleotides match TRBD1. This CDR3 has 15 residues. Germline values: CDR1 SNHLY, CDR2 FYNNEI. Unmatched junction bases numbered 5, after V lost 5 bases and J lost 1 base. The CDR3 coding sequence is TGTGCCAGCAGTCCGCGGACAGGGGAGAACACTGAAGCTTTCTTT. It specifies CASSPRTGENTEAFF.

This CDR3 reads CASIRGRQGDYTF. The CDR3 region has the DNA TGTGCCAGCATCCGAGGGAGACAGGGTGACTACACCTTC. V usage is TRBV6-6 and J usage is TRBJ1-2, with 7 bases fitting TRBD1. This CDR3 spans 13 amino acids. The germline gives CDR1 MNHNY, CDR2 SVGAGI (reference sequence). V lost 7 bases, J lost 10 bases, and 12 bases stayed unmatched.

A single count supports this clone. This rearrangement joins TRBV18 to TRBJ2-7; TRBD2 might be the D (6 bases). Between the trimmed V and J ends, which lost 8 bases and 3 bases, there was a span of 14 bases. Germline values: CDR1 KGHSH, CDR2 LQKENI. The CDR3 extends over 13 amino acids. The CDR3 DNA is TGTGCCAGCGCAGGCGGGGTCTTCTACGAGCAGTACTTC. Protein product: CASAGGVFYEQYF.

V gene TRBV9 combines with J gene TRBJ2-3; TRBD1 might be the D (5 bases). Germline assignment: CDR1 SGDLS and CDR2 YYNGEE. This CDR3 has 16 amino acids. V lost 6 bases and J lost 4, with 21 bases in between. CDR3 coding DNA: TGTGCCAGCACCCCGGCAGGGCGGAGAGAATCAGATACGCAGTATTTT. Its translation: CASTPAGRRESDTQYF.

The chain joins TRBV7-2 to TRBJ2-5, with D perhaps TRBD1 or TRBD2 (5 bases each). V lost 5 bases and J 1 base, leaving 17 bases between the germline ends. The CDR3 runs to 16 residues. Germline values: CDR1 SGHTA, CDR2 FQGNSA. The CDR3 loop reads CASSARQSGTQETQYF. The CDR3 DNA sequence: TGTGCCAGCAGCGCTAGACAGAGCGGTACCCAAGAGACCCAGTACTTC.

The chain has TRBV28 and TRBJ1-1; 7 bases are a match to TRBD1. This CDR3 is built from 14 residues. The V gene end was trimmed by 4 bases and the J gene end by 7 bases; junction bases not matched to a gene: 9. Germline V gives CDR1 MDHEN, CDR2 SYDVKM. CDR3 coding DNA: TGTGCCAGCAGTTGGGCATCACAGGGGATTGAAGCTTTCTTT. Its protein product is CASSWASQGIEAFF.

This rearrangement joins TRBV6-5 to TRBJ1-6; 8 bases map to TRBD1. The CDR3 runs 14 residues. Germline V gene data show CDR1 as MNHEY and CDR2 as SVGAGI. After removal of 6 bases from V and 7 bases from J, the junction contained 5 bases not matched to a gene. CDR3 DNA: TGTGCCAGCAGGAGGGGACAGGAGAATTCACCCCTCCACTTT. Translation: CASRRGQENSPLHF.

This chain's CDR3 is CASSHNTHTQYF. Written as DNA, the CDR3 is TGTGCCAGCAGCCACAATACCCATACGCAGTATTTT. The chain is built from TRBV14 and TRBJ2-3, with D unclear. Trimming stripped 3 bases from V and 7 bases from J, with 8 bases between. Germline CDR1 and CDR2: SGHDN and FVKESK. The CDR3 loop spans 12 amino acids.

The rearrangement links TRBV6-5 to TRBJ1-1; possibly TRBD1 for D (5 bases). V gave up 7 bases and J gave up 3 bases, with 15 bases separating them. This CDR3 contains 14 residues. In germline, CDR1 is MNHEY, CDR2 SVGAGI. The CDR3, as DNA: TGTGCCAGCACCTGGGACCTGTCTTACACTGAAGCTTTCTTT. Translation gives CASTWDLSYTEAFF.

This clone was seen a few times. The CDR3 protein is CASSLKTGGTGELFF. The CDR3 coding sequence is TGCGCCAGCAGCCTAAAGACCGGGGGGACCGGGGAGCTGTTTTTT. The chain recombines TRBV5-1 with TRBJ2-2; 7 nucleotides match TRBD2. The J segment lost 5 bases and the V segment lost 4 bases, leaving 8 bases of the junction unmatched. The CDR3 sequence is 15 residues long. Germline CDR1 reads SGHRS; CDR2 reads YFSETQ.

The CDR3 is CASSLAGVGGNTIYF. The CDR3 DNA is TGTGCCAGCAGCTTAGCAGGGGTTGGTGGAAACACCATATATTTT. The chain combines TRBV7-2 with TRBJ1-3, with D perhaps matching TRBD1 (5 bases). The CDR3 runs to 15 residues. V was trimmed by 0 bases and J by 3 bases, leaving 9 bases between them. CDR1 and CDR2 (germline): SGHTA, FQGNSA. Full variable domain (remainder filled in from reference TRBV7-2 and TRBJ1-3): GAGVSQSPSNKVTEKGKDVELRCDPISGHTALYWYRQSLGQGLEFLIYFQGNSAPDKSGLPSDRFSAERTGGSVSTLTIQRTQQEDSAVYLCASSLAGVGGNTIYFGEGSWLTVV.

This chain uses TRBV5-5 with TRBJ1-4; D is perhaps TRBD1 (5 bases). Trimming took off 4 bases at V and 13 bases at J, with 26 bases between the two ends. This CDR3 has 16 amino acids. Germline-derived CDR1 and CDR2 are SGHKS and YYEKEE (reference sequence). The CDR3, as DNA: TGTGCCAGCAGCCCTCTGGCCGGGACCAACGTCCAGGGACTGTTTTTT. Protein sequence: CASSPLAGTNVQGLFF.

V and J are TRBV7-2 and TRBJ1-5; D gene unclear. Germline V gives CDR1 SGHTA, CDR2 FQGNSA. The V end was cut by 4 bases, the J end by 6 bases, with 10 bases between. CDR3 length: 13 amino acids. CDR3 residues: CASSYGFGQPQHF. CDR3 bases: TGTGCCAGCAGCTATGGGTTTGGTCAGCCCCAGCATTTT. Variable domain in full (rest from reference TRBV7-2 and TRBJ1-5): GAGVSQSPSNKVTEKGKDVELRCDPISGHTALYWYRQSLGQGLEFLIYFQGNSAPDKSGLPSDRFSAERTGGSVSTLTIQRTQQEDSAVYLCASSYGFGQPQHFGDGTRLSIL.

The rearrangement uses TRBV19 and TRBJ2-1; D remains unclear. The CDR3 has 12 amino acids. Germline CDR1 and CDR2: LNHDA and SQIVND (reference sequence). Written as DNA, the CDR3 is TGTGCGGTGGGCAGCTCCTACAATGAGCAGTTCTTC. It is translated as CAVGSSYNEQFF.

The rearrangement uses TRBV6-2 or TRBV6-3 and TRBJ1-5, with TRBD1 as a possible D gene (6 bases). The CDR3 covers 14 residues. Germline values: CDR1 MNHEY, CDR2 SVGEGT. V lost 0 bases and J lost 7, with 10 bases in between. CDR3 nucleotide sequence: TGTGCCAGCAGTTACTCACAGGGACGCCAGCCCCAGCATTTT. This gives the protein CASSYSQGRQPQHF.

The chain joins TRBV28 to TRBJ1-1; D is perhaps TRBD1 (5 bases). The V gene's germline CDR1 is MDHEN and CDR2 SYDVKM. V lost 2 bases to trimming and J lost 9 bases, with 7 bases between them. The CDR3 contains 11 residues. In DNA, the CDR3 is TGTGCCAGCAGTTTACTGGGGCAAGCTTTCTTT. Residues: CASSLLGQAFF.

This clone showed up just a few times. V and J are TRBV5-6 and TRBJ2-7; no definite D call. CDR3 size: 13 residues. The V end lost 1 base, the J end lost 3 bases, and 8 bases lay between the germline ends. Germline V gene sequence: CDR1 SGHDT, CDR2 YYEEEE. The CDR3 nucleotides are TGTGCCAGCAGCTTGTACGGTTACTACGAGCAGTACTTC. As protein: CASSLYGYYEQYF.

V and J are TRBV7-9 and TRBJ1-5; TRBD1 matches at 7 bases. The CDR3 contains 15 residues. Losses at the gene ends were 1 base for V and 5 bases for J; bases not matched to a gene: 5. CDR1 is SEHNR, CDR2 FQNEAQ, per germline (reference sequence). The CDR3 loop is CASSLDRGIYQPQHF. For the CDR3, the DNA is TGTGCCAGCAGCTTAGACAGGGGAATCTATCAGCCCCAGCATTTT.

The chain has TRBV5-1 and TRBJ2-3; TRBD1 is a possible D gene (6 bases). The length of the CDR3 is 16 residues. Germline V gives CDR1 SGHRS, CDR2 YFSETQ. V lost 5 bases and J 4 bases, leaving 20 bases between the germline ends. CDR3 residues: CASRRSGTIVSDTQYF. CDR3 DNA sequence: TGCGCCAGCAGGCGTTCCGGGACAATCGTGTCAGATACGCAGTATTTT.

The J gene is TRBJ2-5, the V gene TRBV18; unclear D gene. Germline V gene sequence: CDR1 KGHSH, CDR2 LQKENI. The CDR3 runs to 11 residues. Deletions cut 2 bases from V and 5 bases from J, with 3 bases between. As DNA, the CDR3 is TGTGCCAGCTCACCAGCGGAGACCCAGTACTTC. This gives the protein CASSPAETQYF. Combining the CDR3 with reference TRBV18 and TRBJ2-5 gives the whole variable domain NAGVMQNPRHLVRRRGQEARLRCSPMKGHSHVYWYRQLPEEGLKFMVYLQKENIIDESGMPKERFSAEFPKEGPSILRIQQVVRGDSAAYFCASSPAETQYFGPGTRLLVL.

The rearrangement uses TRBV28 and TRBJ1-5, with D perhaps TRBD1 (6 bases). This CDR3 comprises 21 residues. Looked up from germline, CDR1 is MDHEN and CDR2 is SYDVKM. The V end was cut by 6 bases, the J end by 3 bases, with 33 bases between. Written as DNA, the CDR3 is TGTGCCAGCAGGCCCGACACCCAGAGGGCCAGGGGCCTAGTGGACAATCAGCCCCAGCATTTT. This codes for CASRPDTQRARGLVDNQPQHF. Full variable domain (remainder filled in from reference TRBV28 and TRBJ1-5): DVKVTQSSRYLVKRTGEKVFLECVQDMDHENMFWYRQDPGLGLRLIYFSYDVKMKEKGDIPEGYSVSREKKERFSLILESASTNQTSMYLCASRPDTQRARGLVDNQPQHFGDGTRLSIL.

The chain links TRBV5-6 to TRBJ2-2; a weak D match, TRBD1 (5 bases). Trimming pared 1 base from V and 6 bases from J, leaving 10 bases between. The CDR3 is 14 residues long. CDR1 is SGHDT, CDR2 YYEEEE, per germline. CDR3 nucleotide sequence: TGTGCCAGCAGCTTGCAGGGTACCGCCGGGGAGCTGTTTTTT. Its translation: CASSLQGTAGELFF.

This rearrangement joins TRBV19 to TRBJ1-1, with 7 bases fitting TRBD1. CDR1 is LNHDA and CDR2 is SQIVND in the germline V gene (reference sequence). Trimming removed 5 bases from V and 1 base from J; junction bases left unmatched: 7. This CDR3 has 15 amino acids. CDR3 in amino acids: CASSSPGQTNTEAFF. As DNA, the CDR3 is TGTGCCAGTAGTTCACCGGGACAGACGAACACTGAAGCTTTCTTT.

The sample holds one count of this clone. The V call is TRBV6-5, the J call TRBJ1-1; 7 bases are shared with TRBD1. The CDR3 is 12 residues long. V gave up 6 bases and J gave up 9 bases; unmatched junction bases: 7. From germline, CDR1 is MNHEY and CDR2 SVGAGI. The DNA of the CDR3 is TGTGCCAGCAGAAGACAGGGCTTTCAAGCTTTCTTT. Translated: CASRRQGFQAFF.

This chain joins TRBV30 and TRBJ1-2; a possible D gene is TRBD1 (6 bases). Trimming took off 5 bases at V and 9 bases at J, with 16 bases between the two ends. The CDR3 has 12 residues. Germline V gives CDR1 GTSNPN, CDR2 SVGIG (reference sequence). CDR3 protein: CAWAETGHRYTF. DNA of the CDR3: TGTGCCTGGGCCGAGACAGGTCATCGCTACACCTTC.

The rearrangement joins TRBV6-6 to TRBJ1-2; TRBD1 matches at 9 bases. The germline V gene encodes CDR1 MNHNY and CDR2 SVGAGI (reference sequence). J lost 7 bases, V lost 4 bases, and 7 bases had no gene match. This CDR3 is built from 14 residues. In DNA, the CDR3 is TGTGCCAGCAGTTTACTACAGGGGGCGGCTGGCTACACCTTC. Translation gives CASSLLQGAAGYTF.